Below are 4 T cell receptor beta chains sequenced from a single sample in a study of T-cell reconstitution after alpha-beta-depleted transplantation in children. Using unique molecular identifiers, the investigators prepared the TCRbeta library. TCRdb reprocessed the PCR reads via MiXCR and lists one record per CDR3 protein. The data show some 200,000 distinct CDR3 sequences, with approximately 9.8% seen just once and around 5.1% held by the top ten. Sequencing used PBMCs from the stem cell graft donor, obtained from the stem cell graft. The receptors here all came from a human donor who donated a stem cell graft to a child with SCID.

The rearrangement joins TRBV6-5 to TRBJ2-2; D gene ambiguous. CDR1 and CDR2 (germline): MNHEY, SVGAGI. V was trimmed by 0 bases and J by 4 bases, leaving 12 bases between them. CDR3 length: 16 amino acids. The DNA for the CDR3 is TGTGCCAGCAGTTACTCACTCCCGGGCGGCACCGGGGAGCTGTTTTTT. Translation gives CASSYSLPGGTGELFF.

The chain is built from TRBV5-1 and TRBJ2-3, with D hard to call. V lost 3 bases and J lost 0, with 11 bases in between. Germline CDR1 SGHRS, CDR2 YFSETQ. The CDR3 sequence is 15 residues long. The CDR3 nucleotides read TGCGCCAGCAGCTCGACAAGAGGCAGCACAGATACGCAGTATTTT. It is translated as CASSSTRGSTDTQYF.

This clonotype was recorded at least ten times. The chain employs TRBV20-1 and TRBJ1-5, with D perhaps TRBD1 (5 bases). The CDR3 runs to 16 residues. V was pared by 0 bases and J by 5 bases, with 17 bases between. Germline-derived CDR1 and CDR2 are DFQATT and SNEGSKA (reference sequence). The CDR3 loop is CSARDNVGAEYQPQHF. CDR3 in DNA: TGCAGTGCTAGAGATAATGTAGGGGCAGAGTATCAGCCCCAGCATTTT.

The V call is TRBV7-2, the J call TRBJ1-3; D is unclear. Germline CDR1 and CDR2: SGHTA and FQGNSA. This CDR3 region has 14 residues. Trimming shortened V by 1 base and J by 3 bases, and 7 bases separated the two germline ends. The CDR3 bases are TGTGCCAGCAGCTTAGTCTCCAGTGGAAACACCATATATTTT. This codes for CASSLVSSGNTIYF.